This T cell receptor (beta chain) is drawn from a study of blood T cell repertoires in COVID-19. The overall study: Samples taken during acute and convalescent COVID-19 were collected in the United States, Italy and Spain.

This table comes from immunoSEQ multiplex PCR, and its TCRdb copy is limited to in-frame clones, with some not included. The sample records 150,000 to 200,000 clones, more than 90% being singletons. This CDR3 contains 15 residues. The V and J ends lost 0 bases and 4 bases respectively, with 12 bases between them. CDR1 MNHEY and CDR2 SVGAGI come from the germline V gene. The gene calls are TRBV6-5 and TRBJ1-2; no firm D call. The TCR sequence derives from a man aged 60 to 75 with active or convalescent COVID-19. The material sequenced was peripheral blood. CDR3 protein: CASSYSTANIYGYTF. In DNA form, the CDR3 reads TGTGCCAGCAGTTACTCGACTGCCAATATCTATGGCTACACCTTC.